The sequence of this T cell receptor beta chain was determined in a study of blood T cell repertoires in COVID-19. For the study at large: The study drew acute and convalescent COVID-19 samples from the United States, Italy and Spain.

The repertoire was sequenced with immunoSEQ multiplex PCR; TCRdb's copy has only in-frame clones and lacks some. Of around 300,000 clones detected, approximately 86% appear once; the ten largest clones hold 13%. The CDR3 is 15 amino acids. V shed 6 bases, J shed 6 bases, and the junction held 10 bases outside the gene matches. The germline CDR1 and CDR2 sequences are LNHDA and SQIVND (reference sequence). Enrolment of Seattle patients took place during active infection, and they were followed longitudinally. The J gene is TRBJ1-1, the V gene TRBV19; 10 positions agree with TRBD1. This receptor was identified in a woman aged 65 to 85 with COVID-19, enrolled during active disease. Sequencing was done on a sample of peripheral blood. Here the CDR3 DNA reads TGTGCCAGTAGGGGACCGGGACAGGGGATCGCTGAAGCTTTCTTT. Amino acid sequence: CASRGPGQGIAEAFF.